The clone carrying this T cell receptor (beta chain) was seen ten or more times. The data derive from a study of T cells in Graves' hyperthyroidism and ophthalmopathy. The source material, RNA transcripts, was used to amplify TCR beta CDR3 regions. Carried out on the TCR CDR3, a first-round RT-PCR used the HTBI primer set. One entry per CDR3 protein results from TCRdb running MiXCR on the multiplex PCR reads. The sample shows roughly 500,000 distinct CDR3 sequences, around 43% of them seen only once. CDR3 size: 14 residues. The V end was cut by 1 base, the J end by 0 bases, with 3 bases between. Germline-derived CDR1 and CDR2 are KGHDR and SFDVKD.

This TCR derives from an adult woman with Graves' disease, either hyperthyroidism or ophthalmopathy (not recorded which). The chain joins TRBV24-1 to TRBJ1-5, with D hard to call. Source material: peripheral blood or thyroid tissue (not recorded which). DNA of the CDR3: TGTGCCACCAGTGATTTCAGTAGCAATCAGCCCCAGCATTTT. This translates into CATSDFSSNQPQHF.